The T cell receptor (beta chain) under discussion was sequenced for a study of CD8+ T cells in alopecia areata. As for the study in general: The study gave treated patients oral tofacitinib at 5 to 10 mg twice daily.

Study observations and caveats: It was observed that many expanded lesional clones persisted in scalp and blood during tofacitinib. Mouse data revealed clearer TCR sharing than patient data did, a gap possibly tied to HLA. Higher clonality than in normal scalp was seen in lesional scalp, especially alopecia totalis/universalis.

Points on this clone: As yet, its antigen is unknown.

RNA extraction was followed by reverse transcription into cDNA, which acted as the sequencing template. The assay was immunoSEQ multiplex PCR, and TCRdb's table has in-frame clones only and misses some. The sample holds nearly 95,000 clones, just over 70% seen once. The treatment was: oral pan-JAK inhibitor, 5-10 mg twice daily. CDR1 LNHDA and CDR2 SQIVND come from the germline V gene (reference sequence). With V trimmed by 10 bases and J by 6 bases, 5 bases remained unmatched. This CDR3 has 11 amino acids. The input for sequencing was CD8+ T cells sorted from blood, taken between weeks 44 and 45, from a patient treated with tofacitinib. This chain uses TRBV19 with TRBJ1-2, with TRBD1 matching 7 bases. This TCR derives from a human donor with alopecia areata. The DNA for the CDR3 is TGTGCCACTCGGACAGGCGATGGCTACACCTTC. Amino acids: CATRTGDGYTF.